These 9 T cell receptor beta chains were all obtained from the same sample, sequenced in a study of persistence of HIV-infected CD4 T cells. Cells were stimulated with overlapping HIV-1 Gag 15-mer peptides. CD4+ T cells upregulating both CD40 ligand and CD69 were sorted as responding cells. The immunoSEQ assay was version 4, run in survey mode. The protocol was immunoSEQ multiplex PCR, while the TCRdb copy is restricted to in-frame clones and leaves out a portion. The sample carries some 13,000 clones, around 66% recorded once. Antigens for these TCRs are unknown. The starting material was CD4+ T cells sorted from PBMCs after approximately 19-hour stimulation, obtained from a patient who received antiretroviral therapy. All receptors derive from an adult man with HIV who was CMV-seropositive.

For the CDR3, the DNA is TGTGCCAGCAGCTTAGCGACGGGGAGGGGCTACACCTTC. Translated: CASSLATGRGYTF. The chain carries TRBV7-9 and TRBJ1-2; the D is unclear. CDR3 size: 13 residues. Germline CDR1 SEHNR, CDR2 FQNEAQ (reference sequence). V was clipped by 0 bases and J by 8 bases, with 10 bases between them.

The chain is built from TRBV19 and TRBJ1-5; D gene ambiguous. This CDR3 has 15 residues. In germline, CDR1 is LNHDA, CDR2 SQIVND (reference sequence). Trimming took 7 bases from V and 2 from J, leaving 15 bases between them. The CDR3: CASNNRMQRNQPQHF. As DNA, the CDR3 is TGTGCCAGTAATAATAGGATGCAGCGCAATCAGCCCCAGCATTTT.

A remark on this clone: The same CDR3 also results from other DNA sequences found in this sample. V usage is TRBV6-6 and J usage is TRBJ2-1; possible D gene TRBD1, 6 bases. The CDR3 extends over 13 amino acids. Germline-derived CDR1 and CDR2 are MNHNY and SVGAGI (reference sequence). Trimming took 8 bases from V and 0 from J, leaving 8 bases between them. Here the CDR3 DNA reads TGTGCCAGCGGGGGCCTCTCCTACAATGAGCAGTTCTTC. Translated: CASGGLSYNEQFF.

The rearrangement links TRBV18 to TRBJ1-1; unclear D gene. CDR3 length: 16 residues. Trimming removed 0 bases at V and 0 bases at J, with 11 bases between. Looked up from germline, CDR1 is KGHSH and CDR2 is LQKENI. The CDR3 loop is CASSPPGGTVNTEAFF. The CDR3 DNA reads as TGTGCCAGCTCACCACCGGGCGGAACCGTGAACACTGAAGCTTTCTTT.

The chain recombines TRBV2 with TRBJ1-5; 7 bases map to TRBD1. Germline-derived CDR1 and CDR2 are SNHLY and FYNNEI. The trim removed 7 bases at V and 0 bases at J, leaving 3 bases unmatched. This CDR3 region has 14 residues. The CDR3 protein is CASKGTVSNQPQHF. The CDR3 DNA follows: TGTGCCAGCAAAGGGACAGTTAGCAATCAGCCCCAGCATTTT.

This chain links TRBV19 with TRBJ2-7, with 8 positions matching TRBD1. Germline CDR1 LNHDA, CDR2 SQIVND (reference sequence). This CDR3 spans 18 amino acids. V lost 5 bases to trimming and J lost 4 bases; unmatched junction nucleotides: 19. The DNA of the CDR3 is TGTGCCAGTAGTCCAATGAGTGCAGGGGGCCCAATTAAATACGAGCAGTACTTC. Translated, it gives CASSPMSAGGPIKYEQYF.

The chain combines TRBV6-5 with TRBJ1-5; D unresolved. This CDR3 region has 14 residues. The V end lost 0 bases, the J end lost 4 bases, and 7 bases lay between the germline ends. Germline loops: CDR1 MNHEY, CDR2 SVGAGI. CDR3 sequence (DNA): TGTGCCAGCAGTTACTCGTACGGAAATCAGCCCCAGCATTTT. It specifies CASSYSYGNQPQHF.

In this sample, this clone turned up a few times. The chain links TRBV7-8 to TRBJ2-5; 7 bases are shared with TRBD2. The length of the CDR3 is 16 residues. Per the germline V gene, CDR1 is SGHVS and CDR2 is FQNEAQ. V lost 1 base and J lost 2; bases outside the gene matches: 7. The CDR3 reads CASSLGIRRGQETQYF. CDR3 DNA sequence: TGTGCCAGCAGCTTAGGCATCAGGCGGGGGCAAGAGACCCAGTACTTC. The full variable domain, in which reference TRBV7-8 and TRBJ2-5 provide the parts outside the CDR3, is GAGVSQSPRYKVAKRGQDVALRCDPISGHVSLFWYQQALGQGPEFLTYFQNEAQLDKSGLPSDRFFAERPEGSVSTLKIQRTQQEDSAVYLCASSLGIRRGQETQYFGPGTRLLVL.

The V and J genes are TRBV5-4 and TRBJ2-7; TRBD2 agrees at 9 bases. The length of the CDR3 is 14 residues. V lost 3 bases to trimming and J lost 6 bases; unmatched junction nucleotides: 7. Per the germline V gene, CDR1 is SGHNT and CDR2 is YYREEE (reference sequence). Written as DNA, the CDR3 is TGTGCCAGCAGCTCGAATAGCGGGAGTCTCGAGCAGTACTTC. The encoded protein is CASSSNSGSLEQYF. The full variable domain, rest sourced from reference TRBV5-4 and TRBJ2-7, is ETGVTQSPTHLIKTRGQQVTLRCSSQSGHNTVSWYQQALGQGPQFIFQYYREEENGRGNFPPRFSGLQFPNYSSELNVNALELDDSALYLCASSSNSGSLEQYFGPGTRLTVT.